Below, 27 T cell receptor beta chains from the same sample are listed, as sequenced in a study of blood T cell repertoires in COVID-19. Sequencing was performed with immunoSEQ multiplex PCR; in TCRdb, only in-frame clones are kept and a portion is missing. The data contain 150,000 to 200,000 clones, 70% to 90% of them seen just once; the ten biggest clones take up less than 3.5%. Sequencing was done on a sample of peripheral blood. The source of these receptors is a man aged 35-49 years with active or convalescent COVID-19.

The chain couples TRBV11-2 to TRBJ2-3, with no clear D. The CDR3 totals 12 residues. Deletions cut 4 bases from V and 9 bases from J, with 11 bases between. In germline, CDR1 is SGHAT, CDR2 FQNNGV. The CDR3 coding sequence is TGTGCCAGCAGCTCGATATCCGGGACGCAGTATTTT. This gives the protein CASSSISGTQYF.

This rearrangement joins TRBV27 to TRBJ1-2, with TRBD1 matching over 10 bases. The CDR3 extends over 14 amino acids. Germline-derived CDR1 and CDR2 are MNHEY and SMNVEV (reference sequence). V was pared by 5 bases and J by 2 bases, with 2 bases of the junction left unmatched. CDR3 protein: CASSGGQGNYGYTF. The CDR3 DNA reads TGTGCCAGCAGTGGGGGACAGGGGAACTATGGCTACACCTTC.

V is TRBV24-1 and J is TRBJ1-6, with unresolved D. CDR1 is KGHDR and CDR2 is SFDVKD in the germline V gene. V was pared by 4 bases and J by 0 bases, with 3 bases between. CDR3 size: 14 residues. The DNA for the CDR3 is TGTGCCACCAGTGACGGCTCCTATAATTCACCCCTCCACTTT. Protein: CATSDGSYNSPLHF.

This clone has only one observation. The gene calls are TRBV5-1 and TRBJ2-7; TRBD1 matches 7 bases. The junction had 3 bases not matched to a gene; V was cut back by 4 bases and J by 2 bases. The CDR3 is 13 amino acids. Germline V CDR1 and CDR2: SGHRS, YFSETQ. CDR3 nucleotides: TGCGCCAGCAGCCAGACAGGGCCCTACGAGCAGTACTTC. The encoded protein is CASSQTGPYEQYF.

The CDR3 reads CASSQNRGRTDTQYF. CDR3 DNA: TGTGCCAGCAGTCAAAACAGGGGCCGCACAGATACGCAGTATTTT. This chain links TRBV9 with TRBJ2-3; 7 positions match TRBD1. J was trimmed by 1 base and V by 5 bases; bases with no gene match: 7. This CDR3 comprises 15 residues. CDR1 is SGDLS and CDR2 is YYNGEE in the germline V gene.

This clone was counted many times. The chain joins TRBV6-1 to TRBJ2-2, with a tentative D call TRBD2 (5 bases). With 2 bases removed from V and 1 base from J, the gap between germline ends came to 8 bases. CDR3 size: 15 residues. Germline CDR1 reads MNHNS; CDR2 reads SASEGT. CDR3 DNA sequence: TGTGCCAGCAGTGAATGGGGAGAGAACACCGGGGAGCTGTTTTTT. It specifies CASSEWGENTGELFF.

This clone came up a few times. The rearrangement joins TRBV29-1 to TRBJ1-1; 7 bases map to TRBD1. V dropped 7 bases and J dropped 0; count of bases not matched to a gene: 5. Germline-derived CDR1 and CDR2 are SQVTM and ANQGSEA. This CDR3 contains 13 residues. Here the CDR3 DNA reads TGCAGCGCTGAGGGACAGATGAACACTGAAGCTTTCTTT. As protein: CSAEGQMNTEAFF.

This clone appeared once. V and J are TRBV2 and TRBJ2-1; tentative D call: TRBD1 (7 bases). Germline CDR1 and CDR2: SNHLY and FYNNEI. This CDR3 region has 16 residues. Trimming cost V 3 bases and J 3 bases, with 15 bases left between them. The CDR3 reads CASSEYAGQHYNEQFF. CDR3 nucleotide sequence: TGTGCCAGCAGTGAGTACGCGGGACAGCACTACAATGAGCAGTTCTTC.

The V gene is TRBV3-1 (or the pseudogene TRBV3-2), the J gene TRBJ2-5; unclear D gene. CDR3 length equals 14 residues. Trimming removed 1 base from V and 5 bases from J, with 11 bases in between. Germline-derived CDR1 and CDR2 are LGHDT and YNNKEL (reference sequence). CDR3 loop: CASSQASRRETQYF. CDR3 coding DNA: TGTGCCAGCAGCCAAGCTTCTAGGCGGGAGACCCAGTACTTC.

On this clone itself: The same CDR3 also results from other DNA sequences found in this sample. This sequence joins TRBV11-2 and TRBJ1-2; D unclear. The germline V gene has CDR1 SGHAT and CDR2 FQNNGV. V dropped 0 bases and J dropped 1 base, with 9 bases sitting between them. The CDR3 spans 15 residues. The CDR3 here is CASSLDGAINYGYTF. CDR3 DNA: TGTGCCAGCAGCTTAGATGGAGCGATTAACTATGGCTACACCTTC.

V gene TRBV13 combines with J gene TRBJ2-5, with D possibly TRBD2 on 6 matching bases. The CDR3 extends over 17 amino acids. V was shortened by 3 bases and J by 5 bases, with 22 bases between the two germline ends. Looked up from germline, CDR1 is PRHDT and CDR2 is FYEKMQ (reference sequence). The CDR3 DNA sequence: TGTGCCAGCAGCTTTGCTCCCATCCTAGCGTCGTCGGAGACCCAGTACTTC. It yields the protein CASSFAPILASSETQYF.

This sequence joins TRBV19 and TRBJ2-2; tentative D call: TRBD1 (6 bases). The CDR3 has 15 residues. CDR1 LNHDA and CDR2 SQIVND come from the germline V gene (reference sequence). V was clipped by 7 bases and J by 2 bases, with 14 bases between them. The CDR3, as DNA: TGTGCCAGTATCCCCAGTGGGACAAACACCGGGGAGCTGTTTTTT. This sequence encodes CASIPSGTNTGELFF.

The table lists this clone with a count of one. CDR3 protein: CSALGTGATEAFF. The CDR3 bases are TGCAGCGCCTTAGGGACAGGGGCGACTGAAGCTTTCTTT. The gene calls are TRBV29-1 and TRBJ1-1; 10 positions match TRBD1. Per germline, CDR1 SQVTM and CDR2 ANQGSEA. The CDR3 covers 13 residues. V was clipped by 7 bases and J by 5 bases; unmatched bases: 7.

The chain carries TRBV9 and TRBJ1-4, with 7 positions matching TRBD1. V lost 3 bases and J lost 4; bases outside the gene matches: 15. This CDR3 comprises 18 residues. The germline V gene has CDR1 SGDLS and CDR2 YYNGEE. This CDR3 is CASSDPPPVTGFNEKLFF. The CDR3 DNA follows: TGTGCCAGCAGCGACCCACCCCCCGTGACAGGGTTTAATGAAAAACTGTTTTTT.

The chain is built from TRBV14 and TRBJ2-7, with TRBD1 matching 7 bases. CDR3 length: 14 residues. Germline V gene lookup returns CDR1 SGHDN and CDR2 FVKESK. Unmatched junction bases numbered 3, after V lost 1 base and J lost 3 bases. The CDR3 loop is CASSQGGQNYEQYF. The DNA for the CDR3 is TGTGCCAGCAGCCAAGGGGGACAGAACTACGAGCAGTACTTC.

V gene TRBV20-1 combines with J gene TRBJ2-7; D not certain. Germline CDR1 is DFQATT and CDR2 is SNEGSKA (reference sequence). This CDR3 spans 11 amino acids. Between the trimmed V and J ends, which lost 1 base and 7 bases, there was a span of 8 bases. The CDR3 loop reads CSARARIEQYF. CDR3 nucleotides: TGCAGTGCTAGAGCTAGGATTGAGCAGTACTTC.

This clone was seen only a few times. This chain joins TRBV4-1 and TRBJ1-4, with D possibly being TRBD1 (5 bases). Germline V gene lookup returns CDR1 MGHRA and CDR2 YSYEKL. With 4 bases removed from V and 8 bases from J, the gap between germline ends came to 17 bases. CDR3 length equals 15 residues. The CDR3 DNA reads TGCGCCAGCAGCCCCGAATGGGGCAGTCGCGAAAAACTGTTTTTT. Residues: CASSPEWGSREKLFF.

The chain joins TRBV4-1 to TRBJ2-7; TRBD1 agrees at 7 bases. Germline lookup yields CDR1 MGHRA and CDR2 YSYEKL. V dropped 5 bases and J dropped 2; count of bases not matched to a gene: 6. The CDR3 has 14 residues. The CDR3 nucleotides are TGCGCCAGCAGCAACAGGGGCGCCGCCTACGAGCAGTACTTC. Protein: CASSNRGAAYEQYF.

V and J are TRBV5-4 and TRBJ2-7; the match to TRBD2 covers 13 bases. This CDR3 region has 18 residues. Germline V gene lookup returns CDR1 SGHNT and CDR2 YYREEE (reference sequence). The junction had 8 bases not matched to a gene; V was cut back by 0 bases and J by 2 bases. Written as DNA, the CDR3 is TGTGCCAGCAGCTTGGCCCAGGGTACTAGCGGGGGGGCCTACGAGCAGTACTTC. Amino acid sequence: CASSLAQGTSGGAYEQYF.

The genes are TRBV15 and TRBJ2-1; D remains ambiguous. This CDR3 region has 14 residues. Trimming left V 4 bases short and J 0 bases short, with 7 bases between. Germline-derived CDR1 and CDR2 are LNHNV and YYDKDF (reference sequence). CDR3 in amino acids: CATSISFSYNEQFF. The CDR3 coding sequence is TGTGCCACCAGCATCTCTTTCTCCTACAATGAGCAGTTCTTC.

The gene calls are TRBV7-9 and TRBJ1-2; 10 nucleotides match TRBD1. Germline values: CDR1 SEHNR, CDR2 FQNEAQ (reference sequence). Trimming removed 4 bases from V and 4 bases from J; junction bases left unmatched: 9. The CDR3 is 16 amino acids. CDR3 sequence reads: CASSSDRGLVSYGYTF. The CDR3 nucleotides are TGTGCCAGCAGCTCCGACAGGGGGCTCGTGAGCTATGGCTACACCTTC. Full variable domain (remainder filled in from reference TRBV7-9 and TRBJ1-2): DTGVSQNPRHKITKRGQNVTFRCDPISEHNRLYWYRQTLGQGPEFLTYFQNEAQLEKSRLLSDRFSAERPKGSFSTLEIQRTEQGDSAMYLCASSSDRGLVSYGYTFGSGTRLTVV.

The chain uses TRBV11-2 and TRBJ1-2, with a possible D match to TRBD1 (6 bases). This CDR3 contains 13 residues. The ends were cut back, 4 bases at V and 4 bases at J, with 10 bases in the middle. Germline assignment: CDR1 SGHAT and CDR2 FQNNGV. The CDR3 bases are TGTGCCAGCAGCTCCGGGGGGCTCTATGGCTACACCTTC. Protein sequence: CASSSGGLYGYTF.

The V call is TRBV28, the J call TRBJ1-2; TRBD1 aligns across 7 bases. The CDR3 sequence is 12 residues long. The ends lost 8 bases at V and 3 bases at J; junction bases unmatched: 3. Germline V gives CDR1 MDHEN, CDR2 SYDVKM. The CDR3 nucleotides read TGTGCCAGCCGGGACAGTCACTATGGCTACACCTTC. Translation: CASRDSHYGYTF.

The rearrangement uses TRBV28 and TRBJ1-5; the match to TRBD1 covers 7 bases. V shed 1 base, J shed 1 base, and the junction held 1 base outside the gene matches. CDR3 length equals 15 residues. CDR1 and CDR2 (germline): MDHEN, SYDVKM. CDR3 region: CASSLLTGSNQPQHF. Here the CDR3 DNA reads TGTGCCAGCAGTTTATTGACAGGGAGCAATCAGCCCCAGCATTTT.

The chain combines TRBV7-2 with TRBJ1-1; D remains ambiguous. Germline CDR1 and CDR2: SGHTA and FQGNSA. The V end was cut by 6 bases, the J end by 4 bases, with 15 bases between. The CDR3 totals 14 residues. Here the CDR3 DNA reads TGTGCCAGCAGGCTCTCCGTGGCGGGCACTGAAGCTTTCTTT. It encodes CASRLSVAGTEAFF.

J is TRBJ2-1 and V is TRBV5-1; TRBD1 matches 7 bases. Germline V lookup: CDR1 SGHRS, CDR2 YFSETQ. V lost 0 bases and J lost 0; bases outside the gene matches: 3. CDR3 size: 16 residues. The CDR3 region is CASSLDRGSSYNEQFF. In DNA, the CDR3 is TGCGCCAGCAGCTTGGACAGGGGAAGCTCCTACAATGAGCAGTTCTTC.

J is TRBJ1-1 and V is TRBV3-1 (or the pseudogene TRBV3-2); 8 bases line up with TRBD1. Germline loops: CDR1 LGHDT, CDR2 YNNKEL (reference sequence). Trimming cost V 3 bases and J 10 bases; bases outside gene matches: 4. The CDR3 is 12 amino acids. CDR3 nucleotides: TGTGCCAGCAGCCAGGGACAGGTCGGAGCTTTCTTT. It is translated as CASSQGQVGAFF.